The following is a TCR beta chain sequence with its context. These data originate in a study of blood T cell repertoires in COVID-19. Study at large: The study drew acute and convalescent COVID-19 samples from the United States, Italy and Spain. PBMCs, B-cell-depleted T cells, or T cells were the source of the cDNA or gDNA that made up the material.

The CDR3 length is 16 residues. Germline CDR1 and CDR2: SNHLY and FYNNEI. Trimming removed 2 bases from V and 0 bases from J, with 11 bases in between. Original handling: Reference gene primer amplification gave estimated nucleated cell counts. Clones were read by immunoSEQ multiplex PCR, and TCRdb kept only the in-frame ones, dropping some. For V, J and clone size, that table is used; D and trimming come from the DNA. The repertoire holds 200,000 to 250,000 clones, with 87% as singletons. The chain couples TRBV2 to TRBJ1-5; D unresolved. Sequencing was carried out using PBMCs or T cells enriched from blood (not recorded which). This sequence originates from a man between 18 and 29 years old with acute COVID-19. Written as DNA, the CDR3 is TGTGCCAGCAGTGAACCAACAGTACGTAGCAATCAGCCCCAGCATTTT. Translating gives CASSEPTVRSNQPQHF. Supplemented by reference TRBV2 and TRBJ1-5, the full variable domain reads EPEVTQTPSHQVTQMGQEVILRCVPISNHLYFYWYRQILGQKVEFLVSFYNNEISEKSEIFDDQFSVERPDGSNFTLKIRSTKLEDSAMYFCASSEPTVRSNQPQHFGDGTRLSIL.